This entry concerns a single TCR beta chain. Its antigen is as yet unknown. These data belong to a study of T cell repertoires in cytomegalovirus infection. Study background: Signatures in public TCR beta sequences pointed to both CMV infection and matching HLA type. Findings and limits, study-wide: In two of eight donors, the top clonotype was HLA-C-restricted CMV-specific. Pooled public TCR beta family frequency picked out CMV carriers with the relevant HLA.

CDR3 length equals 14 residues. The ends were cut back, 0 bases at V and 5 bases at J, with 12 bases in the middle. Germline lookup yields CDR1 SGHRS and CDR2 YFSETQ. From the reads, TCRdb called clonotypes with MiXCR, one entry per CDR3 protein. The data show some 230,000 distinct CDR3 sequences, with roughly 20% seen just once and about 18% held by the top ten. J is TRBJ2-7 and V is TRBV5-1; the D gene is possibly TRBD2 (5 bases). The specimen was CD8+ T cells from PBMCs. The clonotype was recovered from a human donor in good health (CMV status not recorded). Some clones in this sample may be carry-over from other donors' samples. CDR3 sequence: CASSLASGTDEQYF. The CDR3 region has the DNA TGCGCCAGCAGCTTGGCATCGGGAACCGACGAGCAGTACTTC.